Presented here are 30 T cell receptor beta chains from one specimen sequenced in a study of OX40 agonist ivuxolimab in advanced cancers. Using immunoSEQ multiplex PCR, the repertoire was profiled, and TCRdb retains in-frame clones only, with some absent. Of 70,000 to 95,000 clones listed, 80% to 90% are singletons. The sample consisted of CD4+ or CD8+ T cells sorted from blood, taken in a trial of the OX40 agonist ivuxolimab. These receptors were obtained from an adult with an advanced solid tumor such as melanoma, head and neck, liver or kidney cancer.

This clone came up once. This chain connects TRBV7-9 to TRBJ1-4; D is possibly TRBD1 (5 bases). This CDR3 comprises 14 residues. The V gene's germline CDR1 is SEHNR and CDR2 FQNEAQ (reference sequence). Trimming pared 1 base from V and 8 bases from J, leaving 11 bases between. DNA for the CDR3: TGTGCCAGCAGCTTAGGGGGGGTTGGCGAAAAACTGTTTTTT. This gives the protein CASSLGGVGEKLFF.

The genes are TRBV5-4 and TRBJ2-3, with TRBD2 matching over 12 bases. This CDR3 has 17 residues. Germline V gene lookup returns CDR1 SGHNT and CDR2 YYREEE (reference sequence). The J segment lost 1 base and the V segment lost 5 bases, leaving 8 bases of the junction unmatched. CDR3 coding DNA: TGTGCCAGCAGTCGCACTAGCGGGGGGAAGGGCACAGATACGCAGTATTTT. The encoded protein is CASSRTSGGKGTDTQYF.

The V call is TRBV5-6, the J call TRBJ2-1; D possibly uses TRBD1 or TRBD2 (5 bases each). Trimming left V 0 bases short and J 2 bases short, with 12 bases between. The V gene's germline CDR1 is SGHDT and CDR2 YYEEEE. The CDR3 length is 16 residues. Written as DNA, the CDR3 is TGTGCCAGCAGCTTGGGAGCCGGGACCACCTACAATGAGCAGTTCTTC. It translates to CASSLGAGTTYNEQFF.

The chain recombines TRBV9 with TRBJ1-1, with 10 bases fitting TRBD1. Germline CDR1 reads SGDLS; CDR2 reads YYNGEE. The CDR3 has 14 amino acids. Trimming cost V 0 bases and J 11 bases; bases outside gene matches: 7. This chain's CDR3 is CASSVEGTGEGAFF. The CDR3 DNA follows: TGTGCCAGCAGCGTAGAGGGGACAGGGGAGGGGGCTTTCTTT.

This clone has more than one count but fewer than ten. The rearrangement links TRBV4-3 to TRBJ2-1; D unresolved. V gave up 0 bases and J gave up 0 bases, with 12 bases separating them. CDR3 size: 17 residues. Germline V gene sequence: CDR1 LGHNA, CDR2 YSLEER. The CDR3 DNA sequence: TGCGCCAGCAGCCAAGATTTATTCACCAGCTCCTACAATGAGCAGTTCTTC. Its translation is CASSQDLFTSSYNEQFF.

The chain combines TRBV6-5 with TRBJ2-6; TRBD1 might be the D (6 bases). V lost 6 bases to trimming and J lost 0 bases, with 9 bases between them. Germline values: CDR1 MNHEY, CDR2 SVGAGI. The CDR3 runs to 15 residues. The CDR3 region has the DNA TGTGCCAGCAGCGGACAGCTCTCTGGGGCCAACGTCCTGACTTTC. Protein product: CASSGQLSGANVLTF.

This chain joins TRBV4-3 and TRBJ2-7; unclear D gene. V was clipped by 0 bases and J by 2 bases, with 5 bases between them. Germline V gene data show CDR1 as LGHNA and CDR2 as YSLEER. The CDR3 contains 13 residues. CDR3 sequence reads: CASSQDETYEQYF. The DNA for the CDR3 is TGCGCCAGCAGCCAAGATGAAACCTACGAGCAGTACTTC.

The rearrangement joins TRBV10-3 to TRBJ2-3, with D perhaps given as TRBD1 or TRBD2 (5 bases each). The CDR3 has 15 amino acids. Germline V gene sequence: CDR1 ENHRY, CDR2 SYGVKD. Trimming took 4 bases from V and 1 from J, leaving 12 bases between them. The CDR3 DNA reads as TGTGCCATCAGTGGAGCGGTAGGGGGCACAGATACGCAGTATTTT. It translates to CAISGAVGGTDTQYF.

The V and J genes are TRBV6-5 and TRBJ2-7; 10 positions match TRBD1. The germline V gene has CDR1 MNHEY and CDR2 SVGAGI. V shed 6 bases, J shed 3 bases, and the junction held 8 bases outside the gene matches. The CDR3 length is 15 residues. The CDR3 loop reads CASSRGQGVGYEQYF. CDR3 DNA sequence: TGTGCCAGCAGCCGAGGACAGGGGGTAGGCTACGAGCAGTACTTC.

This clone was picked up one time. The gene calls are TRBV7-3 and TRBJ2-3; TRBD1 matches at 9 bases. The CDR3 is 15 residues long. V was clipped by 3 bases and J by 3 bases; unmatched bases: 4. Germline-derived CDR1 and CDR2 are SGHTA and FQGTGA. The CDR3 loop reads CASSFSGTGTDTQYF. The CDR3 bases are TGTGCCAGCAGCTTCTCTGGGACAGGGACAGATACGCAGTATTTT.

The chain is built from TRBV6-6 and TRBJ1-1; D uncertain. The CDR3 is made up of 13 amino acids. Trimming stripped 6 bases from V and 11 bases from J, with 19 bases between. Germline CDR1 and CDR2: MNHNY and SVGAGI (reference sequence). The CDR3 DNA sequence: TGTGCCAGCAGCCGGACGGATCATCAAGGGGCTTTCTTT. Translated, it gives CASSRTDHQGAFF.

The rearrangement uses TRBV11-2 and TRBJ2-7, with D unresolved. Per germline, CDR1 SGHAT and CDR2 FQNNGV. V was cut by 6 bases and J by 1 base, with 10 bases left in between. There are 13 residues in the CDR3. CDR3 loop: CASRGLVSYEQYF. The CDR3 DNA sequence: TGTGCCAGCAGGGGCCTAGTGTCCTACGAGCAGTACTTC.

The chain employs TRBV6-1 and TRBJ2-1; D unclear. CDR1 and CDR2 (germline): MNHNS, SASEGT. The V and J ends lost 8 bases and 0 bases respectively, with 8 bases between them. There are 13 residues in the CDR3. CDR3 bases: TGTGCCAGCCAGTGGACCTCCTACAATGAGCAGTTCTTC. This codes for CASQWTSYNEQFF.

The gene calls are TRBV5-1 and TRBJ2-2; tentative D call: TRBD1 (5 bases). This CDR3 is 15 amino acids long. V shed 2 bases and J shed 2 bases, with 10 bases lying between them. Per germline, CDR1 SGHRS and CDR2 YFSETQ. CDR3 nucleotide sequence: TGCGCCAGCAGCTTAACAGGCGGTAACACCGGGGAGCTGTTTTTT. Translation gives CASSLTGGNTGELFF.

V and J are TRBV19 and TRBJ2-4; no reliable D call. This CDR3 spans 16 amino acids. Trimming took off 5 bases at V and 0 bases at J, with 14 bases between the two ends. Germline V gene data show CDR1 as LNHDA and CDR2 as SQIVND (reference sequence). CDR3 DNA sequence: TGTGCCAGTAGTCCCCTTTGGCAGCTAGCCAAAAACATTCAGTACTTC. Protein: CASSPLWQLAKNIQYF.

This rearrangement joins TRBV30 to TRBJ2-7, with a weak D call TRBD2 (6 bases). V lost 7 bases to trimming and J lost 6 bases, with 13 bases between them. Per the germline V gene, CDR1 is GTSNPN and CDR2 is SVGIG (reference sequence). This CDR3 comprises 11 residues. The CDR3 DNA reads as TGTGCCTCGGGAGCTGGAGGCGAGCAGTACTTC. This translates into CASGAGGEQYF.

The chain combines TRBV9 with TRBJ2-2; D is unresolved. Looked up from germline, CDR1 is SGDLS and CDR2 is YYNGEE. V was clipped by 2 bases and J by 0 bases, with 5 bases between them. There are 14 residues in the CDR3. In DNA form, the CDR3 reads TGTGCCAGCAGCGTTCTTACGAACACCGGGGAGCTGTTTTTT. It encodes CASSVLTNTGELFF.

This clone has only one observation. The chain carries TRBV15 and TRBJ2-2, with TRBD2 as a possible D gene (5 bases). The germline V and J ends were trimmed by 3 bases and 0 bases, with 14 bases remaining between them. CDR3 length: 17 amino acids. CDR1 is LNHNV, CDR2 YYDKDF, per germline (reference sequence). In nucleotides, the CDR3 is TGTGCCACCAGCAGGCCAAGCTCCGGGACGAACACCGGGGAGCTGTTTTTT. It translates to CATSRPSSGTNTGELFF.

The chain carries TRBV7-6 and TRBJ1-1; TRBD1 matches at 7 bases. CDR1 is SGHVS and CDR2 is FNYEAQ in the germline V gene. J gave up 1 base and V 1 base, and 9 bases lay outside the gene matches. This CDR3 has 17 amino acids. Written as DNA, the CDR3 is TGTGCCAGCAGCTTAGACTTCCGACAGGGTGAGAACACTGAAGCTTTCTTT. This codes for CASSLDFRQGENTEAFF.

The gene calls are TRBV6-6 and TRBJ1-2, with unresolved D. The ends were cut back, 5 bases at V and 3 bases at J, with 13 bases in the middle. This CDR3 contains 14 residues. Germline V gene lookup returns CDR1 MNHNY and CDR2 SVGAGI (reference sequence). CDR3 coding DNA: TGTGCCAGCAGTGATCCGGGGAGGGACTATGGCTACACCTTC. Its translation: CASSDPGRDYGYTF.

In regard to this clone: Other nucleotide sequences from this sample produce the same CDR3. The gene calls are TRBV28 and TRBJ1-2; possibly TRBD1 for D (5 bases). Germline CDR1 MDHEN, CDR2 SYDVKM. The CDR3 has 12 amino acids. V was trimmed by 5 bases and J by 5 bases, leaving 9 bases between them. The CDR3 here is CASSLGGYGYTF. The CDR3 nucleotides read TGTGCCAGCAGTCTTGGGGGGTATGGCTACACCTTC.

This CDR3 is CASSPRSYGYTF. The DNA of the CDR3 is TGTGCCAGCAGCCCGCGTAGCTATGGCTACACCTTC. This rearrangement joins TRBV5-5 to TRBJ1-2; D is ambiguous. The length of the CDR3 is 12 residues. Germline V gene data show CDR1 as SGHKS and CDR2 as YYEKEE (reference sequence). The V and J ends lost 4 bases and 4 bases respectively, with 8 bases between them.

The chain joins TRBV7-7 to TRBJ1-3, with a tentative D call TRBD1 (5 bases). From germline, CDR1 is SSHAT and CDR2 FNYEAQ (reference sequence). V was cut by 6 bases and J by 8 bases, with 14 bases left in between. This CDR3 spans 13 amino acids. CDR3 residues: CASSRDGGDTIYF. As DNA, the CDR3 is TGTGCCAGCAGTCGGGACGGAGGGGACACCATATATTTT. Based on the CDR3 plus reference TRBV7-7 and TRBJ1-3, the full variable domain is GAGVSQSPRYKVTKRGQDVTLRCDPISSHATLYWYQQALGQGPEFLTYFNYEAQPDKSGLPSDRFSAERPEGSISTLTIQRTEQRDSAMYRCASSRDGGDTIYFGEGSWLTVV.

V gene TRBV5-6 combines with J gene TRBJ2-5; D remains ambiguous. The CDR3 is 13 amino acids. The ends were cut back, 0 bases at V and 4 bases at J, with 7 bases in the middle. CDR1 and CDR2 (germline): SGHDT, YYEEEE. The CDR3 DNA reads as TGTGCCAGCAGCTTGGTCTGGTCAGAGACCCAGTACTTC. This gives the protein CASSLVWSETQYF.

The V gene is TRBV7-2, the J gene TRBJ2-7, with no clear D. CDR3 length equals 12 residues. The V gene lost 4 bases and the J gene lost 3 bases, with 7 bases spanning the gap. Germline CDR1 SGHTA, CDR2 FQGNSA. This CDR3 is CASSSSVYEQYF. The CDR3 DNA reads TGTGCCAGCAGCTCCTCGGTCTACGAGCAGTACTTC.

The chain is built from TRBV7-8 and TRBJ1-5; unclear D gene. CDR3 length: 13 residues. CDR1 SGHVS and CDR2 FQNEAQ come from the germline V gene. With 2 bases removed from V and 6 bases from J, the gap between germline ends came to 8 bases. Written as DNA, the CDR3 is TGTGCCAGCAGCTTACGCGGTCCTCAGCCCCAGCATTTT. Protein sequence: CASSLRGPQPQHF.

The chain is built from TRBV5-6 and TRBJ2-3; D not resolved. Germline V gene sequence: CDR1 SGHDT, CDR2 YYEEEE. V lost 4 bases and J lost 2, with 5 bases in between. This CDR3 spans 12 amino acids. This chain's CDR3 is CASSLDTDTQYF. The CDR3 bases are TGTGCCAGCAGCCTTGACACAGATACGCAGTATTTT.

J is TRBJ1-2 and V is TRBV9; no definite D call. CDR3 length: 12 amino acids. V lost 0 bases, J lost 9 bases, and 9 bases lay in between. Germline CDR1 reads SGDLS; CDR2 reads YYNGEE. For the CDR3, the DNA is TGTGCCAGCAGCGTAGTAACCGGGCGCTACACCTTC. This codes for CASSVVTGRYTF. Full variable domain (rest looked up from reference TRBV9 and TRBJ1-2): DSGVTQTPKHLITATGQRVTLRCSPRSGDLSVYWYQQSLDQGLQFLIQYYNGEERAKGNILERFSAQQFPDLHSELNLSSLELGDSALYFCASSVVTGRYTFGSGTRLTVV.

The chain is built from TRBV10-1 and TRBJ2-1; TRBD1 matches 7 bases. V dropped 4 bases and J dropped 0; count of bases not matched to a gene: 12. Germline V gene data show CDR1 as WNHNN and CDR2 as SYGVQD (reference sequence). The CDR3 loop spans 18 amino acids. The CDR3 DNA reads as TGCGCCAGCAGTGTGGGCAGGGGGTCTCTAAGCTCCTACAATGAGCAGTTCTTC. This encodes CASSVGRGSLSSYNEQFF.

V is TRBV18 and J is TRBJ1-2; 8 bases fit TRBD1. The CDR3 is 13 residues long. Germline lookup yields CDR1 KGHSH and CDR2 LQKENI. The V segment lost 3 bases and the J segment 3 bases; nucleotides outside the gene matches: 0. This CDR3 is CASSPTGDYGYTF. DNA of the CDR3: TGTGCCAGCTCACCGACAGGGGACTATGGCTACACCTTC.